These 29 T cell receptor beta chains originate from one sample sequenced in a study of cytomegalovirus exposure and HLA in healthy donors. The study ran its PCR with 60 Vbeta and 13 Jbeta primers. Clones were read by immunoSEQ multiplex PCR, and TCRdb kept only the in-frame ones, dropping some. The data contain 160,000 or so clones, around 69% of them seen just once; the ten biggest clones take up under 3.5%. The specimen sequenced was PBMCs. All receptors come from a woman in her thirties in good health and CMV-seronegative.

Only one count was recorded for this clone. The rearrangement links TRBV27 to TRBJ1-6, with D possibly TRBD1 on 5 matching bases. In germline, CDR1 is MNHEY, CDR2 SMNVEV (reference sequence). V was clipped by 2 bases and J by 9 bases, with 8 bases between them. CDR3 length: 13 amino acids. CDR3 sequence reads: CASSLAGFSPLHF. As DNA, the CDR3 is TGTGCCAGCAGTTTAGCAGGGTTTTCACCCCTCCACTTT.

The sample holds a few counts of this clone. The chain combines TRBV29-1 with TRBJ2-5; 7 nucleotides match TRBD2. The CDR3 consists of 14 residues. Germline V gene lookup returns CDR1 SQVTM and CDR2 ANQGSEA. The CDR3 nucleotides are TGCACCTACACCGCGGGAGCCCCTCAAGAGACCCAGTACTTC. It encodes CTYTAGAPQETQYF.

This chain connects TRBV7-6 to TRBJ2-1; TRBD2 matches 11 bases. Germline assignment: CDR1 SGHVS and CDR2 FNYEAQ. The junction had 6 bases not matched to a gene; V was cut back by 5 bases and J by 6 bases. This CDR3 spans 15 amino acids. The CDR3: CASSPLAGGPNEQFF. For the CDR3, the DNA is TGTGCCAGCAGCCCTCTAGCGGGAGGACCCAATGAGCAGTTCTTC. Supplemented by reference TRBV7-6 and TRBJ2-1, the full variable domain reads GAGVSQSPRYKVTKRGQDVALRCDPISGHVSLYWYRQALGQGPEFLTYFNYEAQQDKSGLPNDRFSAERPEGSISTLTIQRTEQRDSAMYRCASSPLAGGPNEQFFGPGTRLTVL.

The genes are TRBV29-1 and TRBJ1-2, with 9 nucleotides matching TRBD1. The V gene end was trimmed by 7 bases and the J gene end by 6 bases; junction bases not matched to a gene: 6. This CDR3 has 12 residues. The V gene's germline CDR1 is SQVTM and CDR2 ANQGSEA. The CDR3 DNA reads as TGCAGCGCAGAGACAGGGGGAGATGGCTACACCTTC. Protein sequence: CSAETGGDGYTF.

The rearrangement uses TRBV7-3 and TRBJ2-3; 13 nucleotides align to TRBD2. Germline CDR1 SGHTA, CDR2 FQGTGA. The V gene end was trimmed by 4 bases and the J gene end by 2 bases; junction bases not matched to a gene: 3. The CDR3 sequence is 16 residues long. CDR3 in amino acids: CASSWGLAGTTDTQYF. CDR3 bases: TGTGCCAGCAGCTGGGGACTAGCGGGAACCACAGATACGCAGTATTTT.

The rearrangement links TRBV5-1 to TRBJ2-5; 7 nucleotides agree with TRBD1. CDR1 is SGHRS, CDR2 YFSETQ, per germline. The CDR3 spans 13 residues. The ends lost 3 bases at V and 2 bases at J; junction bases unmatched: 1. CDR3 DNA: TGCGCCAGCAGCTGGACAGGACAAGAGACCCAGTACTTC. This gives the protein CASSWTGQETQYF.

The chain uses TRBV4-2 and TRBJ2-6; D is undetermined. The CDR3 totals 16 residues. The germline gives CDR1 LGHNA, CDR2 YNFKEQ. V gave up 4 bases and J gave up 0 bases, with 10 bases separating them. The CDR3 spells CASSRSSDSGANVLTF. The CDR3 DNA reads TGTGCCAGCAGCCGTTCATCAGACTCTGGGGCCAACGTCCTGACTTTC.

The chain employs TRBV7-2 and TRBJ2-5, with D possibly matching TRBD2 (6 bases). The CDR3 has 15 residues. V was pared by 5 bases and J by 4 bases, with 17 bases between. Germline V gives CDR1 SGHTA, CDR2 FQGNSA. CDR3 residues: CASSNKGASVETQYF. The CDR3 DNA sequence: TGTGCCAGCAGCAATAAAGGGGCTAGCGTAGAGACCCAGTACTTC.

This chain joins TRBV28 and TRBJ2-5, with a tentative D call TRBD2 (7 bases). The CDR3 loop spans 12 amino acids. Germline V gives CDR1 MDHEN, CDR2 SYDVKM. The CDR3 spells CEARGAKETQYF. CDR3 coding DNA: TGTGAGGCTCGGGGGGCGAAGGAGACCCAGTACTTC.

This clone was counted a few times. Its ends do not fully match the called genes, so a read error is possible. The chain recombines TRBV6-1 with TRBJ1-1; 7 nucleotides match TRBD1. Germline-derived CDR1 and CDR2 are MNHNS and SASEGT. The CDR3 length is 14 residues. CDR3: CASREGQAVGEAFF. CDR3 nucleotides: TGTGCCAGCAGGGAAGGACAGGCGGTGGGTGAAGCTTTCTTT.

The chain joins TRBV6-5 to TRBJ1-2, with D uncertain. The V gene's germline CDR1 is MNHEY and CDR2 SVGAGI. This CDR3 contains 13 residues. Trimming shortened V by 8 bases and J by 4 bases, and 14 bases separated the two germline ends. For the CDR3, the DNA is TGTGCCAGCTTCTCCGAGGGAATCTATGGCTACACCTTC. It specifies CASFSEGIYGYTF.

The chain has TRBV7-3 and TRBJ1-2; D might be TRBD1 (5 bases). Germline CDR1 is SGHTA and CDR2 is FQGTGA. V gave up 5 bases and J gave up 5 bases, with 18 bases separating them. The CDR3 is made up of 15 amino acids. CDR3 coding DNA: TGTGCCAGCAGCGAATCGAACGACAGCGGGTATGGCTACACCTTC. Protein: CASSESNDSGYGYTF.

The chain couples TRBV9 to TRBJ2-3, with TRBD2 matching over 7 bases. The germline gives CDR1 SGDLS, CDR2 YYNGEE. This CDR3 is 17 amino acids long. J lost 0 bases, V lost 0 bases, and 7 bases had no gene match. CDR3 in amino acids: CASSVAPAGKSTDTQYF. DNA for the CDR3: TGTGCCAGCAGCGTAGCCCCAGCGGGGAAAAGCACAGATACGCAGTATTTT.

The chain is built from TRBV30 and TRBJ2-1; TRBD2 is a possible D gene (6 bases). CDR1 and CDR2 (germline): GTSNPN, SVGIG (reference sequence). Trimming stripped 2 bases from V and 3 bases from J, with 11 bases between. The CDR3 has 14 residues. The CDR3 nucleotides are TGTGCCTGGAGTCTTAGCGGATACTACAATGAGCAGTTCTTC. Translating it yields CAWSLSGYYNEQFF. The entire variable domain, with the rest obtained from reference TRBV30 and TRBJ2-1, is as follows: SQTIHQWPATLVQPVGSPLSLECTVEGTSNPNLYWYRQAAGRGLQLLFYSVGIGQISSEVPQNLSASRPQDRQFILSSKKLLLSDSGFYLCAWSLSGYYNEQFFGPGTRLTVL.

The chain employs TRBV15 and TRBJ1-3; 8 bases agree with TRBD1. The V gene's germline CDR1 is LNHNV and CDR2 YYDKDF (reference sequence). The length of the CDR3 is 15 residues. Losses at the gene ends were 0 bases for V and 4 bases for J; bases not matched to a gene: 2. The DNA for the CDR3 is TGTGCCACCAGCAGAGATTCAGGGGGCGGAAACACCATATATTTT. The encoded protein is CATSRDSGGGNTIYF.

This sequence joins TRBV28 and TRBJ1-4; a weak D match, TRBD1 (5 bases). Trimming stripped 6 bases from V and 8 bases from J, with 16 bases between. The CDR3 length is 14 residues. Germline V lookup: CDR1 MDHEN, CDR2 SYDVKM. The CDR3 DNA reads TGTGCCAGCAGGCAAGGCGGACATCGCGAAAAACTGTTTTTT. It codes for CASRQGGHREKLFF.

There are a few counts of this clone. The chain joins TRBV30 to TRBJ1-5; unclear D gene. CDR1 is GTSNPN, CDR2 SVGIG, per germline (reference sequence). The CDR3 has 11 amino acids. Trimming took off 2 bases at V and 6 bases at J, with 5 bases between the two ends. This CDR3 reads CAWSSSQPQHF. CDR3 nucleotides: TGTGCCTGGAGTAGTAGTCAGCCCCAGCATTTT.

The J gene is TRBJ2-5, the V gene TRBV4-3, with D perhaps matching TRBD2 (7 bases). The end of the DNA aligns better with TRBJ2-7, so the J call may be wrong. CDR1 and CDR2 from the germline V gene are LGHNA and YSLEER. This CDR3 has 15 amino acids. This CDR3 reads CASSPIQGGGYEQYF. The DNA of the CDR3 is TGCGCCAGCAGCCCAATACAGGGCGGGGGATACGAGCAGTACTTC.

The CDR3 bases are TGTGCCAGCACCCGAATGCAGGGAAATCGCGAGCAGTACTTC. As protein: CASTRMQGNREQYF. This chain links TRBV6-5 with TRBJ2-7; TRBD1 might be the D (5 bases). V was clipped by 7 bases and J by 6 bases, with 19 bases between them. The germline gives CDR1 MNHEY, CDR2 SVGAGI. The CDR3 has 14 residues.

This clone was seen only a few times. The J gene is TRBJ2-1, the V gene TRBV30; 8 bases fit TRBD2. CDR3 size: 20 residues. J was trimmed by 0 bases and V by 4 bases; bases with no gene match: 20. Germline V CDR1 and CDR2: GTSNPN, SVGIG (reference sequence). CDR3 coding DNA: TGTGCCTGGAATGGTCCAGCAGCGGGGGCCATACACCGCTCCTACAATGAGCAGTTCTTC. Translating gives CAWNGPAAGAIHRSYNEQFF. The variable domain in full, completed from reference TRBV30 and TRBJ2-1, reads SQTIHQWPATLVQPVGSPLSLECTVEGTSNPNLYWYRQAAGRGLQLLFYSVGIGQISSEVPQNLSASRPQDRQFILSSKKLLLSDSGFYLCAWNGPAAGAIHRSYNEQFFGPGTRLTVL.

This clone was seen just once. This chain uses TRBV5-4 with TRBJ2-5, with TRBD1 as a possible D gene (5 bases). Germline V lookup: CDR1 SGHNT, CDR2 YYREEE (reference sequence). V lost 0 bases and J 3 bases, leaving 9 bases between the germline ends. CDR3 size: 14 residues. As DNA, the CDR3 is TGTGCCAGCAGCTTGGGGGGCAATGAAGAGACCCAGTACTTC. Amino acid sequence: CASSLGGNEETQYF.

The table lists this clone with a count of one. V and J are TRBV7-3 and TRBJ1-1, with D maybe TRBD1 (5 bases). The CDR3 runs to 13 residues. Trimming cost V 2 bases and J 4 bases, with 8 bases left between them. Germline lookup yields CDR1 SGHTA and CDR2 FQGTGA. CDR3 nucleotide sequence: TGTGCCAGCAGCTTACTCAGGGCCACTGAAGCTTTCTTT. The encoded protein is CASSLLRATEAFF.

This clone appeared a few times. The chain links TRBV28 to TRBJ1-4; D gene uncertain. Germline V gives CDR1 MDHEN, CDR2 SYDVKM. The V end was cut by 4 bases, the J end by 5 bases, with 5 bases between. This CDR3 spans 12 amino acids. This CDR3 reads CASSSLNEKLFF. The CDR3 DNA reads TGTGCCAGCAGTTCCTTGAATGAAAAACTGTTTTTT.

V is TRBV28 and J is TRBJ1-2, with a possible D match to TRBD1 (5 bases). V was shortened by 6 bases and J by 5 bases, with 16 bases between the two germline ends. This CDR3 spans 14 amino acids. Germline V gene data show CDR1 as MDHEN and CDR2 as SYDVKM. CDR3 residues: CASSQGLSSYGYTF. For the CDR3, the DNA is TGTGCCAGCAGCCAGGGTCTGAGCTCATATGGCTACACCTTC.

This clone has only one observation. This rearrangement joins TRBV4-3 to TRBJ2-7; tentative D call: TRBD2 (5 bases). Trimming left V 2 bases short and J 0 bases short, with 11 bases between. Germline V gene sequence: CDR1 LGHNA, CDR2 YSLEER. The CDR3 extends over 15 amino acids. The CDR3 bases are TGCGCCAGCAGCCAACTGGGAGAGGCCTCCTACGAGCAGTACTTC. Encoded protein: CASSQLGEASYEQYF.

V and J are TRBV4-2 and TRBJ2-1, with 8 bases that match TRBD2. The CDR3 has 16 amino acids. Looked up from germline, CDR1 is LGHNA and CDR2 is YNFKEQ. V dropped 1 base and J dropped 5; count of bases not matched to a gene: 7. The CDR3 sequence is CASSQVHGRANNEQFF. The CDR3 coding sequence is TGTGCCAGCAGCCAAGTCCACGGGAGGGCCAACAATGAGCAGTTCTTC.

The J gene is TRBJ1-2, the V gene TRBV7-9; 10 nucleotides line up with TRBD1. Germline CDR1 and CDR2: SEHNR and FQNEAQ (reference sequence). J gave up 6 bases and V 1 base, and 2 bases lay outside the gene matches. The CDR3 is 14 residues long. CDR3 residues: CASSLGQGADGYTF. The DNA for the CDR3 is TGTGCCAGCAGCTTAGGACAGGGGGCGGATGGCTACACCTTC.

This chain links TRBV27 with TRBJ1-5; no clear D gene. V was shortened by 6 bases and J by 0 bases, with 12 bases between the two germline ends. The germline gives CDR1 MNHEY, CDR2 SMNVEV (reference sequence). This CDR3 region has 15 residues. DNA for the CDR3: TGTGCCAGCAGCCTTACTTGGAGTAGCAATCAGCCCCAGCATTTT. It specifies CASSLTWSSNQPQHF.

The genes are TRBV19 and TRBJ1-2; TRBD1 aligns across 7 bases. Losses at the gene ends were 1 base for V and 2 bases for J; bases not matched to a gene: 1. In germline, CDR1 is LNHDA, CDR2 SQIVND (reference sequence). This CDR3 has 14 amino acids. In DNA, the CDR3 is TGTGCCAGTAGTATAGGGGGACAGAACTATGGCTACACCTTC. Translating it yields CASSIGGQNYGYTF.